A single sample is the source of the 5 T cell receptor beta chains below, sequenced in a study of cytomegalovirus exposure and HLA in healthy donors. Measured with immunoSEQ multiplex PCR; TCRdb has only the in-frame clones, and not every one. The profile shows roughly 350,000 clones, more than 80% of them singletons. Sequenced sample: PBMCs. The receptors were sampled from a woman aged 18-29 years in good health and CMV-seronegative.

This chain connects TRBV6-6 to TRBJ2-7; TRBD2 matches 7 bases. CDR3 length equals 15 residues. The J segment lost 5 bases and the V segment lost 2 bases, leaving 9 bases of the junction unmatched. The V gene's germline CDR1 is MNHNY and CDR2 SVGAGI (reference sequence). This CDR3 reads CASSYPAASGHEQYF. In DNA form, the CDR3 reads TGTGCCAGCAGTTACCCCGCGGCTAGCGGTCACGAGCAGTACTTC.

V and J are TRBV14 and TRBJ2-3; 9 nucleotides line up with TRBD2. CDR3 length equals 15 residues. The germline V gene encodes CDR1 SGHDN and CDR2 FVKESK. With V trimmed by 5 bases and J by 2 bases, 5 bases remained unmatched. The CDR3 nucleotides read TGTGCCAGCAGCGATCTAGCGGGGCTCACAGATACGCAGTATTTT. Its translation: CASSDLAGLTDTQYF.

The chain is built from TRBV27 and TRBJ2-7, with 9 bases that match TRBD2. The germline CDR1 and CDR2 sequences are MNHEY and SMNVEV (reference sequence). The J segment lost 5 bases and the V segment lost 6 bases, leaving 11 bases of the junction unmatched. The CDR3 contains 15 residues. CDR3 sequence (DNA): TGTGCCAGCAGAAGTTTAGCGGGAGCCTCGAACGAGCAGTACTTC. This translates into CASRSLAGASNEQYF.

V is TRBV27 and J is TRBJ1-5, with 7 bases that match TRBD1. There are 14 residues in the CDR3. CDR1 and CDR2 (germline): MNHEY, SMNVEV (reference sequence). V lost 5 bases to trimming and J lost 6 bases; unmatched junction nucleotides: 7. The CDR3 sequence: CASSLRQGGQPQHF. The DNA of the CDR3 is TGTGCCAGCAGTCTTCGACAGGGAGGTCAGCCCCAGCATTTT.

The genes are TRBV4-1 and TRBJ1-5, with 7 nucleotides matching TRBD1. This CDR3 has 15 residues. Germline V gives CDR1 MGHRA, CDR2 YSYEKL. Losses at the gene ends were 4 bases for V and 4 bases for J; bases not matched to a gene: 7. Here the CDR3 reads CASSLPDRINQPQHF. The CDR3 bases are TGCGCCAGCAGCCTCCCGGACAGGATTAATCAGCCCCAGCATTTT.